The entry that follows covers one T cell receptor (beta chain) sequence. Antigen: not known. Trimming shortened V by 4 bases and J by 4 bases, and 2 bases separated the two germline ends. The CDR3 has 11 amino acids. TCR cDNA molecules each carried a unique molecular identifier. One entry per CDR3 protein, called by TCRdb with MiXCR from the 5' RACE reads. Of some 3,200 distinct CDR3 sequences listed, 17% are singletons. The data were taken from a study of spatial heterogeneity in lung cancer. In the study overall: Tumor regions showed TCR transcript counts that correlated strongly with a T cell module score from matched bulk RNA-seq. Findings of the study overall: Within tumors, counts of expanded alpha and beta TCRs tracked tumor mutation counts.

Time point of the sample: sample taken at primary tumor resection. Donors were over 70 untreated early-stage non-small cell lung cancer patients. The authors sequenced whole RNA from tumor, nontumor lung or frozen PBMC without sorting. The TCR sequence derives from a male donor with early-stage non-small cell lung cancer. The material sequenced was lung tumor tissue, taken at surgery. This sequence joins TRBV12-3 or TRBV12-4 and TRBJ2-1, with D uncertain. CDR3 protein: CASSYYNEQFF. CDR3 nucleotide sequence: TGTGCCAGCAGTTATTACAATGAGCAGTTCTTC.